The 5 T cell receptor beta chains presented below share a single source sample, sequenced in a study of blood T cell repertoires in COVID-19. Measured with immunoSEQ multiplex PCR; TCRdb has only the in-frame clones, and not every one. The table records a few hundred thousand clones, 75% to 90% of them present only once. The sequencing sample was made of peripheral blood. These receptors originate from a woman in her sixties or seventies with acute or convalescent COVID-19.

The chain carries TRBV7-2 and TRBJ1-2; no definite D call. CDR1 is SGHTA and CDR2 is FQGNSA in the germline V gene. Trimming removed 5 bases from V and 1 base from J, with 11 bases in between. CDR3 length: 14 amino acids. The CDR3 protein is CASSPRSINYGYTF. CDR3 nucleotide sequence: TGTGCCAGCAGCCCACGGAGCATTAACTATGGCTACACCTTC.

J is TRBJ2-7 and V is TRBV9; D not certain. This CDR3 is 15 amino acids long. Germline-derived CDR1 and CDR2 are SGDLS and YYNGEE. V gave up 0 bases and J gave up 3 bases, with 13 bases separating them. The CDR3 region has the DNA TGTGCCAGCAGCGTAGTTGCTGCCGGAGTCTACGAGCAGTACTTC. It yields the protein CASSVVAAGVYEQYF. Full variable domain (outside the CDR3, taken from reference TRBV9 and TRBJ2-7): DSGVTQTPKHLITATGQRVTLRCSPRSGDLSVYWYQQSLDQGLQFLIQYYNGEERAKGNILERFSAQQFPDLHSELNLSSLELGDSALYFCASSVVAAGVYEQYFGPGTRLTVT.

V and J are TRBV10-3 and TRBJ2-1; 7 bases line up with TRBD1. V lost 0 bases and J lost 5; bases outside the gene matches: 4. Per germline, CDR1 ENHRY and CDR2 SYGVKD. CDR3 length: 15 residues. CDR3 region: CAISESNRGNNEQFF. CDR3 coding DNA: TGTGCCATCAGTGAGTCGAACAGGGGTAACAATGAGCAGTTCTTC.

The count of this clone is one. The DNA of the CDR3 is TGTGCCACCGGGACTAGCGGAACCTACAATGAGCAGTTCTTC. Translating it yields CATGTSGTYNEQFF. This chain uses TRBV24-1 with TRBJ2-1; 11 bases are shared with TRBD2. The CDR3 runs to 14 residues. Trimming took 9 bases from V and 2 from J; bases not matched to a gene: 2. The germline V gene encodes CDR1 KGHDR and CDR2 SFDVKD.

Here the CDR3 reads CSASELSGFSYEQYF. The CDR3, as DNA: TGCAGTGCTAGTGAACTTAGCGGGTTCTCCTACGAGCAGTACTTC. This chain connects TRBV20-1 to TRBJ2-7; 7 bases fit TRBD2. The V segment lost 3 bases and the J segment 0 bases; nucleotides outside the gene matches: 8. Germline V gene data show CDR1 as DFQATT and CDR2 as SNEGSKA (reference sequence). The CDR3 contains 15 residues.